These T cell receptor beta chains were read from a single sample in a study of T cells in Graves' hyperthyroidism and ophthalmopathy. TCRdb analysed the multiplex PCR reads with MiXCR anew, one entry per CDR3 protein. Of about 610,000 distinct CDR3 sequences in the sample, about a sixth were seen once. The sample consisted of blood. These receptors all stem from a woman aged 40 to 50 with Graves' ophthalmopathy. Both conserved end residues are part of each CDR3. The order of the fields is CDR3 protein, CDR3 DNA, V gene, D gene, clone size, J gene. The D gene is left open where the match is weak. The size field is filled for only some rows; it gives once, few, many or a size class.

cdr3_aa: CASSEAKGIADTQYF
cdr3_nt: TGTGCCAGCAGTGAGGCAAAGGGGATCGCAGATACGCAGTATTTT
v_call: TRBV25-1
d_call: -
clone_size: -
j_call: TRBJ2-3

cdr3_aa: CASSLFGQAVYEQYF
cdr3_nt: TGTGCCAGCAGCTTATTCGGCCAGGCGGTCTACGAGCAGTACTTC
v_call: TRBV7-8
d_call: -
clone_size: many
j_call: TRBJ2-7

cdr3_aa: CASSPRRASTGELFF
cdr3_nt: TGTGCCAGCAGTCCCAGACGAGCATCCACCGGGGAGCTGTTTTTT
v_call: TRBV12-3/TRBV12-4
d_call: -
clone_size: -
j_call: TRBJ2-2

cdr3_aa: CASGGGVFYGYTF
cdr3_nt: TGTGCCAGCGGCGGGGGCGTCTTCTATGGCTACACCTTC
v_call: TRBV6-1
d_call: -
clone_size: few
j_call: TRBJ1-2

cdr3_aa: CASSQDRLGRTEAFF
cdr3_nt: TGTGCCAGCAGCCAAGATCGTCTCGGGCGGACTGAAGCTTTCTTT
v_call: TRBV3-1
d_call: -
clone_size: many
j_call: TRBJ1-1

cdr3_aa: CASSQVTGEADTQYF
cdr3_nt: TGCGCCAGCAGCCAAGTCACGGGAGAAGCAGATACGCAGTATTTT
v_call: TRBV4-1
d_call: -
clone_size: few
j_call: TRBJ2-3

cdr3_aa: CASSPWGGTEKEQYF
cdr3_nt: TGTGCCAGCAGCCCCTGGGGGGGGACAGAGAAAGAGCAGTACTTC
v_call: TRBV7-2
d_call: -
clone_size: many
j_call: TRBJ2-7

cdr3_aa: CAISVGGNQPQHF
cdr3_nt: TGTGCCATCAGTGTGGGAGGCAATCAGCCCCAGCATTTT
v_call: TRBV10-3
d_call: -
clone_size: -
j_call: TRBJ1-5

cdr3_aa: CASSRSSAHQETQYF
cdr3_nt: TGTGCCAGCAGCCGGTCCAGCGCGCACCAAGAGACCCAGTACTTC
v_call: TRBV7-2
d_call: -
clone_size: many
j_call: TRBJ2-5

cdr3_aa: CASSPEGSSDTQYF
cdr3_nt: TGTGCCAGCAGCCCGGAGGGCTCCTCGGATACGCAGTATTTT
v_call: TRBV4-2
d_call: -
clone_size: -
j_call: TRBJ2-3

cdr3_aa: CASSPQLGRGGYTF
cdr3_nt: TGTGCCAGCAGCCCCCAGTTGGGACGGGGTGGCTACACCTTC
v_call: TRBV3-1
d_call: -
clone_size: -
j_call: TRBJ1-2

cdr3_aa: CASRGGNTDTQYF
cdr3_nt: TGTGCCAGCCGAGGGGGAAACACAGATACGCAGTATTTT
v_call: TRBV28
d_call: -
clone_size: few
j_call: TRBJ2-3

cdr3_aa: CASTTPQTEPYEQYF
cdr3_nt: TGTGCCAGCACCACCCCTCAGACGGAACCCTACGAGCAGTACTTC
v_call: TRBV28
d_call: -
clone_size: -
j_call: TRBJ2-7

cdr3_aa: CASSDRPGQIAEQFF
cdr3_nt: TGCGCCAGCAGTGACAGACCGGGACAGATTGCTGAGCAGTTCTTC
v_call: TRBV10-1
d_call: TRBD1
clone_size: many
j_call: TRBJ2-1

cdr3_aa: CASSTGPLGELFF
cdr3_nt: TGTGCCAGCAGTACAGGACCGCTCGGGGAGCTGTTTTTT
v_call: TRBV28
d_call: -
clone_size: many
j_call: TRBJ2-2

cdr3_aa: CSARGGSEQYF
cdr3_nt: TGCAGTGCTAGAGGGGGGAGCGAGCAGTACTTC
v_call: TRBV20-1
d_call: -
clone_size: -
j_call: TRBJ2-7

cdr3_aa: CAWSAVGISPLHF
cdr3_nt: TGTGCCTGGAGTGCTGTCGGGATTTCACCCCTCCACTTT
v_call: TRBV30
d_call: -
clone_size: many
j_call: TRBJ1-6

cdr3_aa: CASSQQGATDTQYF
cdr3_nt: TGTGCCAGCAGTCAACAGGGGGCTACAGATACGCAGTATTTT
v_call: TRBV28
d_call: TRBD1
clone_size: many
j_call: TRBJ2-3

cdr3_aa: CASSLEPLAGGYYEQYF
cdr3_nt: TGTGCCAGCAGCTTAGAACCCTTAGCGGGGGGTTACTACGAGCAGTACTTC
v_call: TRBV7-2
d_call: TRBD2
clone_size: many
j_call: TRBJ2-7

cdr3_aa: CASSEWSPASYNEQFF
cdr3_nt: TGTGCCAGCAGTGAGTGGTCACCAGCTTCCTACAATGAGCAGTTCTTC
v_call: TRBV2
d_call: -
clone_size: many
j_call: TRBJ2-1

cdr3_aa: CASSQVVSGPAIYEQYF
cdr3_nt: TGCGCCAGCAGCCAAGTGGTTTCGGGCCCCGCCATCTACGAGCAGTACTTC
v_call: TRBV4-1
d_call: -
clone_size: -
j_call: TRBJ2-7

cdr3_aa: CAGSLVVGGEQFF
cdr3_nt: TGCGCCGGCAGCTTGGTGGTCGGAGGAGAGCAGTTCTTC
v_call: TRBV5-1
d_call: -
clone_size: few
j_call: TRBJ2-1

cdr3_aa: CATSRDSQGVEKLFF
cdr3_nt: TGTGCCACCAGCAGAGATTCACAGGGGGTAGAAAAACTGTTTTTT
v_call: TRBV15
d_call: TRBD1
clone_size: few
j_call: TRBJ1-4

cdr3_aa: CAWSVQGGNQPQHF
cdr3_nt: TGTGCCTGGAGTGTGCAAGGGGGCAATCAGCCCCAGCATTTT
v_call: TRBV30
d_call: -
clone_size: many
j_call: TRBJ1-5

cdr3_aa: CASQGGENTEAFF
cdr3_nt: TGTGCCAGCCAAGGGGGCGAGAACACTGAAGCTTTCTTT
v_call: TRBV19
d_call: TRBD1
clone_size: few
j_call: TRBJ1-1

cdr3_aa: CASSFISRLGPYKYEQYF
cdr3_nt: TGTGCCAGCAGTTTCATATCGCGGCTTGGGCCCTACAAATACGAGCAGTACTTC
v_call: TRBV28
d_call: -
clone_size: many
j_call: TRBJ2-7

cdr3_aa: CASSGTEGAYNEQFF
cdr3_nt: TGTGCCAGCAGTGGGACCGAGGGAGCCTACAATGAGCAGTTCTTC
v_call: TRBV28
d_call: -
clone_size: -
j_call: TRBJ2-1

cdr3_aa: CASSLSSRGYSNQPQHF
cdr3_nt: TGTGCCAGCAGTTTATCATCCAGGGGTTATAGCAATCAGCCCCAGCATTTT
v_call: TRBV12-3/TRBV12-4
d_call: -
clone_size: many
j_call: TRBJ1-5

cdr3_aa: CAIRDSASYEQYF
cdr3_nt: TGTGCCATCCGGGACTCTGCCTCCTACGAGCAGTACTTC
v_call: TRBV2
d_call: -
clone_size: few
j_call: TRBJ2-7

cdr3_aa: CAWRPLSTGELFF
cdr3_nt: TGTGCCTGGAGGCCCCTCTCGACCGGGGAGCTGTTTTTT
v_call: TRBV30
d_call: -
clone_size: few
j_call: TRBJ2-2